Listed below are T cell receptor beta chains from one sample, sequenced in a study of cytomegalovirus exposure and HLA in healthy donors. Produced via immunoSEQ multiplex PCR; TCRdb's table is partial and in-frame only. The sample's table shows about 130,000 clones. Input material: PBMCs. All receptors come from a woman aged 35 to 49 in good health and CMV-seropositive. Each CDR3 is given with its conserved first and last residue. D genes are given only for firm matches.

TRBJ2-2 | TRBV11-3 | - | CASSLDPVTGELFF | TGTGCCAGCAGCTTAGATCCCGTTACCGGGGAGCTGTTTTTT
TRBJ2-7 | TRBV27 | TRBD2 | CASSLAGLAAYEQYF | TGTGCCAGCAGTTTGGCGGGACTAGCGGCCTACGAGCAGTACTTC
TRBJ1-4 | TRBV13 | - | CASSAGLKDEKLFF | TGTGCCAGCAGCGCGGGTCTCAAGGATGAAAAACTGTTTTTT
TRBJ2-2 | TRBV29-1 | - | CSGLSESNTGELFF | TGCAGTGGGCTTAGCGAGTCGAACACCGGGGAGCTGTTTTTT
TRBJ1-2 | TRBV5-1 | - | CASSSTDSYGYTF | TGCGCCAGCAGCTCTACAGATTCCTATGGCTACACCTTC
TRBJ2-3 | TRBV6-1 | TRBD2 | CASSLGTSGDTQYF | TGTGCCAGCAGTCTAGGGACTAGCGGCGATACGCAGTATTTT
TRBJ2-3 | TRBV7-2 | - | CASSLGAADTQYF | TGTGCCAGCAGCTTAGGCGCGGCAGATACGCAGTATTTT
TRBJ2-1 | TRBV28 | - | CASKPDSRSYNEQFF | TGTGCCAGCAAACCGGACTCCCGCTCCTACAATGAGCAGTTCTTC
TRBJ1-1 | TRBV7-6 | - | CASSLVSPGNTEAFF | TGTGCCAGCAGCTTAGTTTCCCCAGGGAACACTGAAGCTTTCTTT
TRBJ2-7 | TRBV29-1 | - | CSVEEGTYEQYF | TGCAGCGTTGAGGAGGGGACCTACGAGCAGTACTTC
TRBJ2-5 | TRBV5-1 | TRBD2 | CASSLEVAGETQYF | TGCGCCAGCAGCTTGGAAGTAGCGGGAGAGACCCAGTACTTC
TRBJ1-2 | TRBV5-4 | TRBD1 | CASRADRAGGYTF | TGTGCCAGCAGGGCAGACAGGGCCGGCGGCTACACCTTC
TRBJ1-3 | TRBV6-5 | - | CASRSPLHSGNTIYF | TGTGCCAGCAGGAGCCCTCTCCACTCTGGAAACACCATATATTTT
TRBJ1-1 | TRBV15 | TRBD1 | CATSRRDRGHTEAFF | TGTGCCACCAGCCGCCGGGACAGGGGGCACACTGAAGCTTTCTTT
TRBJ2-3 | TRBV27 | TRBD2 | CASSLRGLAGYADTQYF | TGTGCCAGCAGTTTACGAGGACTAGCGGGCTACGCAGATACGCAGTATTTT
TRBJ2-3 | TRBV7-6 | - | CASSLAEPDTQYF | TGTGCCAGCAGCCTTGCGGAGCCAGATACGCAGTATTTT
TRBJ2-7 | TRBV6-1 | - | CASSEGVGGGYEQYF | TGTGCCAGCAGTGAGGGGGTGGGAGGGGGCTACGAGCAGTACTTC
TRBJ2-7 | TRBV29-1 | - | CSACRDTYEQYF | TGCAGCGCCTGCCGGGACACCTACGAGCAGTACTTC
TRBJ2-1 | TRBV7-3 | TRBD2 | CASSLNVGPSGRGNEQFF | TGTGCCAGCAGCTTAAATGTTGGGCCTAGCGGGAGGGGGAATGAGCAGTTCTTC
TRBJ2-5 | TRBV7-6 | - | CASSLIERGTQYF | TGTGCCAGCAGCTTGATCGAAAGAGGGACCCAGTACTTC
TRBJ1-2 | TRBV19 | - | CASGPGGTYYGYTF | TGTGCCTCTGGTCCGGGAGGTACATACTATGGCTACACCTTC
TRBJ1-1 | TRBV5-1 | TRBD1 | CASSPTGIGTEAFF | TGCGCCAGCAGCCCGACAGGGATTGGCACTGAAGCTTTCTTT
TRBJ1-5 | TRBV19 | - | CATAELRDFSNQPQHF | TGTGCCACCGCAGAGCTCCGGGACTTCAGCAATCAGCCCCAGCATTTT
TRBJ2-7 | TRBV4-3 | TRBD2 | CASSPIAGVYEQYF | TGCGCCAGCAGCCCTATAGCGGGAGTTTACGAGCAGTACTTC
TRBJ2-7 | TRBV11-2 | - | CASSLGVGADEQYF | TGTGCCAGCAGCTTAGGGGTAGGGGCGGATGAGCAGTACTTC
TRBJ1-2 | TRBV13 | - | CASSLDSSLGYGYTF | TGTGCCAGCAGCTTAGATAGCAGCCTGGGCTATGGCTACACCTTC
TRBJ2-1 | TRBV6-5 | TRBD2 | CASSREAGGLGEQFF | TGTGCCAGCAGTAGGGAGGCGGGAGGGTTGGGTGAGCAGTTCTTC
TRBJ2-1 | TRBV19 | TRBD1 | CASSIITTGYNEQFF | TGTGCCAGTAGTATTATTACGACAGGGTACAATGAGCAGTTCTTC
TRBJ2-5 | TRBV11-3 | - | CASSRLGTMETQYF | TGTGCCAGCAGCCGACTTGGGACAATGGAGACCCAGTACTTC
TRBJ2-1 | TRBV29-1 | TRBD2 | CSVEDQGGRTYNEQFF | TGCAGCGTTGAAGATCAGGGCGGGAGAACCTACAATGAGCAGTTCTTC
TRBJ1-1 | TRBV14 | - | CASSSYRDTEAFF | TGTGCCAGCAGCTCCTACAGGGACACTGAAGCTTTCTTT
TRBJ2-3 | TRBV7-8 | - | CASKQQGSTDTQYF | TGTGCCAGCAAACAACAGGGCTCCACAGATACGCAGTATTTT
TRBJ1-2 | TRBV5-1 | TRBD1 | CASSFLGQGPNYGYTF | TGCGCCAGCAGCTTCCTCGGACAGGGGCCCAACTATGGCTACACCTTC
TRBJ1-1 | TRBV6-1 | - | CASRGALGAFF | TGTGCCAGCAGGGGGGCCCTGGGGGCTTTCTTT
TRBJ2-2 | TRBV27 | TRBD1 | CASSPGQGPTGELFF | TGTGCCAGCAGTCCGGGACAGGGACCCACCGGGGAGCTGTTTTTT
TRBJ2-3 | TRBV11-2 | - | CASSLRGTDTQYF | TGTGCCAGCAGCTTACGAGGCACAGATACGCAGTATTTT
TRBJ1-1 | TRBV9 | - | CASSVLGSEAFF | TGTGCCAGCAGCGTACTGGGCAGTGAAGCTTTCTTT